This T cell receptor beta chain was found in a study of blood T cell repertoires in COVID-19. Study as a whole: Both acute and convalescent COVID-19 samples were obtained from the United States, Italy and Spain.

J was trimmed by 5 bases and V by 0 bases; bases with no gene match: 16. This CDR3 has 17 amino acids. Germline V gene lookup returns CDR1 GTSNPN and CDR2 SVGIG (reference sequence). The table came from immunoSEQ multiplex PCR; TCRdb's copy has only in-frame clones and leaves some out. The sample has around 230,000 clones, about 79% seen once. The sequenced sample was peripheral blood. The receptor was isolated from a man in his forties who had recovered from COVID-19. The chain combines TRBV30 with TRBJ2-7; TRBD2 matches at 7 bases. The CDR3 nucleotides read TGTGCCTGGAGTGTAATGCGGGGGACCCGGAGAGTCCACGAGCAGTACTTC. The encoded protein is CAWSVMRGTRRVHEQYF.